The clone carrying this T cell receptor beta chain occurred a few times. The antigen is undetermined. This sample was taken from a study of spatial heterogeneity in lung cancer. Stated time point: sample taken at primary tumor resection. Study observations and caveats: The study found that expanded intratumoral alpha and beta TCR counts tracked tumor mutation counts. Estimates put coverage of tumor T cells about 7.4% for alpha and roughly 13% for beta chains.

TCRdb used MiXCR to reprocess the 5' RACE reads, holding one entry per CDR3 protein. Counted here are about 20,000 distinct CDR3 sequences, around a sixth occurring once; the ten biggest clones make up under 40%. Germline values: CDR1 MNHEY, CDR2 SVGEGT. V gave up 8 bases and J gave up 1 base; unmatched junction bases: 10. CDR3 length equals 15 residues. V is TRBV6-2 or TRBV6-3 and J is TRBJ2-7, with 8 bases fitting TRBD1. Source: lung tumor tissue, taken at surgery. The source is a female donor with early-stage non-small cell lung cancer. The CDR3 DNA sequence: TGTGCCAGCTTAGCTCCGGGACAGGTTTCCTACGAGCAGTACTTC. Protein: CASLAPGQVSYEQYF.